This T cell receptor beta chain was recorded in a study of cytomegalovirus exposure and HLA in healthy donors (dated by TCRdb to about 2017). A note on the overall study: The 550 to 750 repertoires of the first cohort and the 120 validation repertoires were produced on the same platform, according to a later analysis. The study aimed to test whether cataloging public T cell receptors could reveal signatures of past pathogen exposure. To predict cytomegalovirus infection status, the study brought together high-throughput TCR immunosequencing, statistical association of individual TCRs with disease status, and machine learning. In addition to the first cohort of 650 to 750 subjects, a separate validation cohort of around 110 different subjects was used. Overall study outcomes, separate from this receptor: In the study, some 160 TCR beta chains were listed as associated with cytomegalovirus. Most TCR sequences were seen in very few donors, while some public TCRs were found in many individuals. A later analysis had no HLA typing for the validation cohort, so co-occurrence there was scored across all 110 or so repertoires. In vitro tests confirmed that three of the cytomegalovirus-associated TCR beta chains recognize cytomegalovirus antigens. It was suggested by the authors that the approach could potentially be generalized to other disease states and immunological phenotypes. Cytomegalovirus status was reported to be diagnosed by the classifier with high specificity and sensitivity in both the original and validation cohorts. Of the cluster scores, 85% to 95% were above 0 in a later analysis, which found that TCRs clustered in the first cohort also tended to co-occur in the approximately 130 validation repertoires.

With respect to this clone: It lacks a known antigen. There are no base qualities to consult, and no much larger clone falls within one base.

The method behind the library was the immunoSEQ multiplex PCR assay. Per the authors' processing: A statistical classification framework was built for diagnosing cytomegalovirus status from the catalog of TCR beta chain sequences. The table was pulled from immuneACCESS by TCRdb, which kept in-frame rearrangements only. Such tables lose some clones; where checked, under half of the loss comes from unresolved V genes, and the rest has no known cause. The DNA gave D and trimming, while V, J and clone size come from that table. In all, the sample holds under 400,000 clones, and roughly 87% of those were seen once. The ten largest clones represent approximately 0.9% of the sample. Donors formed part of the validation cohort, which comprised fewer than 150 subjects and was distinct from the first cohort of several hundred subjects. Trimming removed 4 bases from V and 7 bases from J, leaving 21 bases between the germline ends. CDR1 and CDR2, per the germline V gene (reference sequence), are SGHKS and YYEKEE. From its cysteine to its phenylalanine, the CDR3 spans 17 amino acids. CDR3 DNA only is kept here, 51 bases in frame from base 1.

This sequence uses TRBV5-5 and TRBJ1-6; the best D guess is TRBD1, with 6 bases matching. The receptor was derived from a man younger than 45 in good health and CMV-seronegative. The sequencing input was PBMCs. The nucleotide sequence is TGTGCCAGCAGCAGGACAGTCTCCGCCTTGGTGAATTCACCCCTCCACTTT. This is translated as CASSRTVSALVNSPLHF.